A single sample gave rise to the 15 T cell receptor beta chains below, sequenced in a study of blood T cell repertoires in COVID-19. Using immunoSEQ multiplex PCR, the repertoire was profiled, and TCRdb retains in-frame clones only, with some absent. Of around 260,000 clones listed, around 81% are singletons. The sequenced material came from peripheral blood. Source of these receptors: a person aged 70 to 85 with COVID-19, enrolled during active disease.

The rearrangement links TRBV28 to TRBJ1-2; D is unclear. Germline V gives CDR1 MDHEN, CDR2 SYDVKM. The V gene lost 6 bases and the J gene lost 4 bases, with 24 bases spanning the gap. There are 17 residues in the CDR3. The CDR3 nucleotides read TGTGCCAGCAGCTCCCCTCCGGGAAGAGGGATCCCCTATGGCTACACCTTC. This gives the protein CASSSPPGRGIPYGYTF.

The CDR3: CASTTAAGTGSYGYTF. The CDR3 DNA follows: TGTGCCAGCACTACCGCTGCCGGGACAGGGAGCTATGGCTACACCTTC. The chain couples TRBV25-1 to TRBJ1-2, with TRBD1 matching over 9 bases. The CDR3 consists of 16 residues. Trimming at V came to 7 bases and at J to 4 bases, leaving 13 bases not matched to a gene. CDR1 MGHDK and CDR2 SYGVNS come from the germline V gene.

The chain carries TRBV3-1 (or the pseudogene TRBV3-2) and TRBJ2-4; 7 bases agree with TRBD1. V lost 2 bases and J lost 5; bases outside the gene matches: 3. This CDR3 is 14 amino acids long. CDR1 is LGHDT, CDR2 YNNKEL, per germline (reference sequence). This chain's CDR3 is CASSQTQGQNIQYF. For the CDR3, the DNA is TGTGCCAGCAGCCAAACACAGGGGCAAAACATTCAGTACTTC.

This chain uses TRBV12-5 with TRBJ2-1, with TRBD1 matching over 9 bases. The V gene end was trimmed by 9 bases and the J gene end by 1 base; junction bases not matched to a gene: 10. This CDR3 region has 16 residues. Germline V gives CDR1 LGHNT, CDR2 FRNRAP. CDR3 protein: CARQDRGDGSYNEQFF. Here the CDR3 DNA reads TGTGCTAGACAGGACAGGGGCGATGGGTCCTACAATGAGCAGTTCTTC.

The chain employs TRBV7-2 and TRBJ1-2, with D hard to call. There are 15 residues in the CDR3. Trimming pared 5 bases from V and 8 bases from J, leaving 21 bases between. Germline V gene sequence: CDR1 SGHTA, CDR2 FQGNSA. The DNA of the CDR3 is TGTGCCAGCAGCCCGACGGGGAACACCAGAGTGGGCTACACCTTC. This translates into CASSPTGNTRVGYTF.

This sequence joins TRBV3-1 (or the pseudogene TRBV3-2) and TRBJ2-3; 12 bases match TRBD2. J gave up 1 base and V 4 bases, and 0 bases lay outside the gene matches. This CDR3 spans 15 amino acids. Germline CDR1 reads LGHDT; CDR2 reads YNNKEL (reference sequence). CDR3 region: CASSRTSGGTDTQYF. The CDR3, as DNA: TGTGCCAGCAGCCGGACTAGCGGGGGCACAGATACGCAGTATTTT.

The rearrangement uses TRBV19 and TRBJ2-1, with TRBD2 matching 10 bases. Germline V gene data show CDR1 as LNHDA and CDR2 as SQIVND (reference sequence). The CDR3 spans 18 residues. The V segment lost 5 bases and the J segment 1 base; nucleotides outside the gene matches: 11. The CDR3 loop is CASSLRGLAGVSYNEQFF. CDR3 in DNA: TGTGCCAGTAGTTTAAGGGGCCTAGCGGGAGTTTCCTACAATGAGCAGTTCTTC. The full variable domain, completed using reference TRBV19 and TRBJ2-1, is DGGITQSPKYLFRKEGQNVTLSCEQNLNHDAMYWYRQDPGQGLRLIYYSQIVNDFQKGDIAEGYSVSREKKESFPLTVTSAQKNPTAFYLCASSLRGLAGVSYNEQFFGPGTRLTVL.

The gene calls are TRBV2 and TRBJ1-5; 9 bases line up with TRBD1. This CDR3 has 14 residues. The junction had 7 bases not matched to a gene; V was cut back by 6 bases and J by 7 bases. Per the germline V gene, CDR1 is SNHLY and CDR2 is FYNNEI. The CDR3 DNA follows: TGTGCCAGCAGAGAAACAGGGGGCGGGCAGCCCCAGCATTTT. This gives the protein CASRETGGGQPQHF.

In this sample, this clone turned up a few times. The V and J genes are TRBV2 and TRBJ2-1, with 8 nucleotides matching TRBD2. This CDR3 comprises 16 residues. V was clipped by 0 bases and J by 3 bases; unmatched bases: 4. CDR1 is SNHLY, CDR2 FYNNEI, per germline. For the CDR3, the DNA is TGTGCCAGCAGTGAAGCGCGCAGCGGGAGCTACAATGAGCAGTTCTTC. This encodes CASSEARSGSYNEQFF.

The CDR3 here is CASSSEGDNYGYTF. In DNA form, the CDR3 reads TGTGCCAGCAGCTCTGAGGGAGATAACTATGGCTACACCTTC. J is TRBJ1-2 and V is TRBV6-2 or TRBV6-3; D is unclear. The V gene's germline CDR1 is MNHEY and CDR2 SVGEGT. CDR3 size: 14 residues. Trimming stripped 6 bases from V and 1 base from J, with 12 bases between.

The J gene is TRBJ2-1, the V gene TRBV3-1 (or the pseudogene TRBV3-2); D perhaps matches TRBD2 (5 bases). The CDR3 covers 16 residues. Between the trimmed V and J ends, which lost 1 base and 1 base, there was a span of 11 bases. Looked up from germline, CDR1 is LGHDT and CDR2 is YNNKEL (reference sequence). The CDR3 protein is CASSQGTGWSYNEQFF. CDR3 DNA: TGTGCCAGCAGCCAAGGGACTGGCTGGTCCTACAATGAGCAGTTCTTC.

V usage is TRBV19 and J usage is TRBJ1-1, with 7 bases aligning to TRBD1. In germline, CDR1 is LNHDA, CDR2 SQIVND (reference sequence). V shed 9 bases, J shed 0 bases, and the junction held 7 bases outside the gene matches. The CDR3 sequence is 14 residues long. CDR3 in amino acids: CASASDRMNTEAFF. CDR3 DNA sequence: TGTGCCAGCGCGTCGGACAGGATGAACACTGAAGCTTTCTTT.

In this sample, this clone turned up once. The chain links TRBV29-1 to TRBJ2-1, with 7 bases matching TRBD1. Germline trimming cut 0 bases from V and 9 bases from J; bases unmatched to any gene: 14. In germline, CDR1 is SQVTM, CDR2 ANQGSEA. The CDR3 has 16 residues. The CDR3 is CSVEDPGTADWGEQFF. CDR3 bases: TGCAGCGTTGAAGACCCAGGGACAGCCGATTGGGGTGAGCAGTTCTTC.

The chain couples TRBV7-9 to TRBJ1-3, with no clear D. The V gene lost 3 bases and the J gene lost 2 bases, with 5 bases spanning the gap. Germline CDR1 and CDR2: SEHNR and FQNEAQ (reference sequence). The CDR3 has 13 amino acids. The chain's CDR3 is CASSLIAGNTIYF. In DNA, the CDR3 is TGTGCCAGCAGCTTGATAGCTGGAAACACCATATATTTT.

The gene calls are TRBV11-2 and TRBJ2-7; possibly TRBD1 for D (6 bases). The ends were cut back, 3 bases at V and 4 bases at J, with 7 bases in the middle. Germline V CDR1 and CDR2: SGHAT, FQNNGV. This CDR3 has 12 amino acids. The CDR3 DNA reads as TGTGCCAGCAGCTTTGGACAGTACGAGCAGTACTTC. Translating gives CASSFGQYEQYF.